This passage covers 13 T cell receptor beta chains from one sample sequenced in a study of Graves' ophthalmopathy and Graves' hyperthyroidism. TCR beta CDR3 amplification used RNA transcripts. After a first-round RT-PCR with HTBI primers, a second-round multiplex PCR was run. A single record per CDR3 protein comes from TCRdb applying MiXCR to the multiplex PCR reads. The table includes fewer than 20,000 distinct CDR3 sequences, roughly 46% detected once. Material for sequencing was peripheral blood. These receptors all stem from a woman aged 40 to 50 with stable Graves' hyperthyroidism.

About this clonotype: The junction does not match germline at one end; this may be a read error. The chain combines TRBV5-1 with TRBJ2-2; D perhaps matches TRBD1 (5 bases). From germline, CDR1 is SGHRS and CDR2 YFSETQ. The CDR3 has 16 residues. The CDR3 coding sequence is TGCGTCAGCAGCTCCGCCCTGGGGCGAGACACCGGGGAGCTGTTTTTT. Amino acids: CVSSSALGRDTGELFF.

The V call is TRBV6-6, the J call TRBJ2-5; D possibly matches TRBD1 or TRBD2 (6 bases each). The germline CDR1 and CDR2 sequences are MNHNY and SVGAGI (reference sequence). V was shortened by 5 bases and J by 2 bases, with 18 bases between the two germline ends. This CDR3 has 16 residues. CDR3: CASSAGGAGPQETQYF. DNA of the CDR3: TGTGCCAGCAGTGCTGGGGGCGCGGGGCCGCAAGAGACCCAGTACTTC.

The V and J genes are TRBV4-2 and TRBJ2-1; 13 bases line up with TRBD2. J was trimmed by 2 bases and V by 2 bases; bases with no gene match: 9. The CDR3 length is 19 residues. Per germline, CDR1 LGHNA and CDR2 YNFKEQ. CDR3: CASSQSGLAGTLAYNEQFF. CDR3 nucleotide sequence: TGTGCCAGCAGCCAATCGGGACTAGCGGGAACCTTAGCCTACAATGAGCAGTTCTTC.

To note about this clonotype: A much larger clone sits a single nucleotide away, making a read error possible. This sequence joins TRBV5-1 and TRBJ2-5; either TRBD1 or TRBD2 may supply D (5 bases each). Looked up from germline, CDR1 is SGHRS and CDR2 is YFSETQ. The length of the CDR3 is 15 residues. The CDR3 loop reads CAGSLAPGPVETQYF. For the CDR3, the DNA is TGCGCCGGCAGCTTGGCCCCGGGACCCGTAGAGACCCAGTACTTC.

The CDR3 nucleotides read TGTGCCAGCAGTGAGGTCGACAGGGGATCCTATGGCTACACCTTC. Amino acid sequence: CASSEVDRGSYGYTF. The V gene is TRBV25-1, the J gene TRBJ1-2; 8 nucleotides line up with TRBD1. This CDR3 comprises 15 residues. The V gene end was trimmed by 3 bases and the J gene end by 4 bases; junction bases not matched to a gene: 7. Germline CDR1 and CDR2: MGHDK and SYGVNS.

About this clonotype itself: This may be a read error, as it is one base from a much larger clone. This chain's CDR3 is CASRQGHHSNIYNEQFF. CDR3 nucleotide sequence: TGTGCCAGCCGCCAAGGGCATCACTCTAATATATACAATGAGCAGTTCTTC. The rearrangement links TRBV14 to TRBJ2-1; D is unresolved. CDR1 and CDR2 (germline): SGHDN, FVKESK. There are 17 residues in the CDR3.

Note on this clonotype: Mismatch with germline at one junction end may stem from a read error. The chain recombines TRBV7-9 with TRBJ2-5; 7 bases map to TRBD2. Per the germline V gene, CDR1 is SEHNR and CDR2 is FQNEAQ (reference sequence). The CDR3 is made up of 17 amino acids. CDR3 sequence reads: CASSFGLLAGAKETQYF. DNA for the CDR3: TGTGCCAGTAGCTTTGGGCTTTTGGCGGGAGCCAAGGAGACCCAGTACTTC.

The genes are TRBV19 and TRBJ2-1; maybe TRBD2 (5 bases). Germline loops: CDR1 LNHDA, CDR2 SQIVND (reference sequence). V lost 6 bases, J lost 4 bases, and 10 bases lay in between. The length of the CDR3 is 13 residues. In DNA, the CDR3 is TGTGCCAGTAGGCGGGCGTGGTACAATGAGCAGTTCTTC. Encoded protein: CASRRAWYNEQFF. The whole variable domain, remainder taken from reference TRBV19 and TRBJ2-1, is DGGITQSPKYLFRKEGQNVTLSCEQNLNHDAMYWYRQDPGQGLRLIYYSQIVNDFQKGDIAEGYSVSREKKESFPLTVTSAQKNPTAFYLCASRRAWYNEQFFGPGTRLTVL.

This clonotype was observed a few times. This may be a read error, as it is one base from a much larger clone. The CDR3 coding sequence is TGCAGTGCTAGAGATCTCCAGGGTTCCGGGGCCAACGTCCGGACTTTC. Encoded protein: CSARDLQGSGANVRTF. The chain employs TRBV20-1 and TRBJ2-6, with D perhaps matching TRBD1 or TRBD2 (5 bases each). CDR1 and CDR2 from the germline V gene are DFQATT and SNEGSKA (reference sequence). The CDR3 loop spans 16 amino acids.

The chain has TRBV3-1 and TRBJ2-5, with 14 bases identical to TRBD2. The V gene's germline CDR1 is LGHDT and CDR2 YNNKEL (reference sequence). Germline trimming cut 10 bases from V and 3 bases from J; bases unmatched to any gene: 4. The CDR3 consists of 14 residues. CDR3 in DNA: TGTGCCACTGGACTAGCGGGGGGTAAAGAGACCCAGTACTTC. Translated, it gives CATGLAGGKETQYF.

Judged by abundance, this clonotype is medium-sized. The chain employs TRBV10-2 and TRBJ1-3; D not resolved. This CDR3 comprises 16 residues. Germline CDR1 and CDR2: WSHSY and SAAADI. The V and J ends lost 0 bases and 0 bases respectively, with 9 bases between them. This chain's CDR3 is CASSESFISSGNTIYF. In nucleotides, the CDR3 is TGCGCCAGCAGTGAGTCGTTTATTAGCTCTGGAAACACCATATATTTT.

The CDR3 bases are TGTGCCAGCAGCTTACTAGGGTTTAATGAAAAACTGTTTTTT. As protein: CASSLLGFNEKLFF. The chain combines TRBV7-8 with TRBJ1-4; D is unclear. Trimming took 2 bases from V and 4 from J, leaving 8 bases between them. The germline CDR1 and CDR2 sequences are SGHVS and FQNEAQ. The CDR3 consists of 14 residues.

The V call is TRBV12-3 or TRBV12-4, the J call TRBJ1-2; D is uncertain. The CDR3 length is 12 residues. V gave up 3 bases and J gave up 5 bases, with 7 bases separating them. CDR3 coding DNA: TGTGCCAGCAGTTTGACAAAGTATGGCTACACCTTC. Translated: CASSLTKYGYTF.